This T cell receptor beta chain was captured by sequencing in a study of human T cells and chemical hapten exposure (dated by TCRdb to the early 2020s). About the study as a whole: For sensitization, 2% DPC in acetone was applied to a 2 cm by 2 cm area of upper inner arm skin. The study tracked peripheral blood TCR repertoire changes in vivo during primary and secondary sensitization to the hapten diphenylcyclopropenone (DPC) in alopecia patients. Blood samples were taken from patients before sensitization (week 0) and then at 2, 6 and about 24 weeks after DPC sensitization. Nearly 30 alopecia patients provided blood for TCR sequencing at one to four time points (pre-sensitization, 2, 6 and 24 weeks). The mostly female patient cohort included alopecia areata with under or over 50% scalp involvement, alopecia totalis and alopecia universalis. Throughout the study period of roughly 24 weeks, patients also received therapeutic DPC doses to the scalp every week. Libraries were pooled for sequencing, and per-sample TCR yields varied mainly because of small differences in library volumes within the pool. Patch testing on the upper back used Finn chambers containing 0.01% DPC, with scoring done after 6 days according to International Contact Dermatitis Research Group standards. What the study reported, not specific to this receptor: Patch test score was positively correlated with the number of PT1 expanded TCRs, with significance at thresholds 8, 16 and 32 but not at 4. DPC sensitization did not change the number of TCRs with a frequency above 1 in 1000, and there was no evidence of changes in global repertoire structure. After repeated subsampling, the strength of the expansion versus patch-test correlation and the threshold at which it became significant changed. Expanded TCRs formed significantly more large CDR3 similarity clusters than pre-sensitization or healthy control sets, consistent with antigen-driven responses. Alopecia, a presumed autoimmune disease, was present in all patients, so the immune response of the patients might differ from that of healthy individuals.

Measured from the cysteine to the phenylalanine, the CDR3 is 15 residues long. The kept DNA is CDR3 alone, 45 bases in frame from the first base. As encoded in the germline V gene, CDR1 is SNHLY while CDR2 is FYNNEI. Relative to germline, V is missing 6 bases and J is missing 4 bases, with 5 bases of the junction outside any gene match. The meaning of the sample's time point label: pre-sensitization, week 0. The treatment or condition label of this sample denotes: therapeutic diphenylcyclopropenone sensitization with weekly scalp DPC. Blood at each patch-test visit was drawn before the patch test was applied. Patients were considered eligible if aged 18 to 70, diagnosed with alopecia and deemed suitable for DPC therapy, and patients were excluded if pregnant. Unfractionated whole blood was collected in Tempus Blood RNA tubes, and total RNA was extracted from that blood. Library preparation employed RACE. The sample was run on a NextSeq 500. During library preparation, unique molecular identifiers were attached to individual cDNA molecules so that TCRs could be counted quantitatively and reproducibly. Each blood RNA sample was used to sequence both TCR alpha and TCR beta chains. The paper's processing steps were these. A median of about 89,000 TCRs per sample was observed, with a range of about 23,224 to 700,000. V, J and CDR3 annotation of the TCR reads was performed with the Decombinator software suite. To make PS versus PT1 abundance plots, every sample was subsampled to the same number of TCRs (28,000). TCRs were defined as expanded if absent before sensitization and observed at least eight times at the 2-week time point. TCRdb cleaned the public reads at Q25 with fastp, built clones with MiXCR and kept in-frame beta chains. Merged by CDR3 protein, the rows form single entries marked with the most common genes and DNA. The V and J calls follow TCRdb's processing rather than the paper's. For this sample there are 300,000 to 400,000 distinct CDR3 sequences; roughly 4.6% appear just once. Together, the top ten hold 2.5% to 3% of the sample.

Worth noting for this clonotype: The target of this receptor is not known. Base qualities are not at hand, and no much larger clone is one base apart.

Here the chain combines TRBV2 and TRBJ2-7; 14 bases in the junction line up with TRBD2. The material sequenced was whole blood, taken in connection with sensitization to the hapten diphenylcyclopropenone (DPC). This clonotype originated in a woman aged 45-60 years with alopecia areata. Some clones in this sample may be carry-over from other donors' samples. The nucleotide sequence reads as follows: TGTGCCAGCAGGTTGACTAGCGGGGGGGCTTACGAGCAGTACTTC. This codes for CASRLTSGGAYEQYF. Supplemented by the reference TRBV2 and TRBJ2-7 proteins around the CDR3, the complete variable domain is EPEVTQTPSHQVTQMGQEVILRCVPISNHLYFYWYRQILGQKVEFLVSFYNNEISEKSEIFDDQFSVERPDGSNFTLKIRSTKLEDSAMYFCASRLTSGGAYEQYFGPGTRLTVT.